The rows below give T cell receptor beta chains drawn from one sample of a study of OX40 agonist ivuxolimab in advanced cancers. Some clones are missing from TCRdb's copy, which holds only in-frame ones; the method was immunoSEQ multiplex PCR. The profile shows 55,000 to 75,000 clones, about nine tenths of them singletons. Sequences were derived from CD4+ or CD8+ T cells sorted from blood, sampled in a trial of the OX40 agonist ivuxolimab. The origin of the receptors is an adult with an advanced solid tumor such as melanoma, head and neck, liver or kidney cancer. Each CDR3 is given without its conserved first and last residue. D genes are given only for firm matches. Clone size, where shown, is once, few, many, or a class for clones that have expanded.

NA,NA,TRBJ2-7,TRBV28,ASSSPRVGKVEQY
TRBD2,NA,TRBJ2-5,TRBV29-1,SVLASGNYVETQY
NA,NA,TRBJ2-7,TRBV7-9,ASSQSLSYEQY
TRBD1,NA,TRBJ2-5,TRBV9,ASSVEGDRDQETQY
NA,NA,TRBJ2-5,TRBV27,ASSPWREDKEETQY
NA,once,TRBJ2-2,TRBV11-3,ASSLEFGTGELF
TRBD2,NA,TRBJ2-1,TRBV4-3,ASSQETGTSIYEQF
NA,once,TRBJ2-7,TRBV11-2,ASSAIGSPSRNYEQY
NA,NA,TRBJ2-1,TRBV4-3,ASSQDVGAPYNEQF
NA,NA,TRBJ2-5,TRBV29-1,SVPGSFGTQY
NA,NA,TRBJ2-2,TRBV11-2,ASSIRTGELF
NA,NA,TRBJ2-3,TRBV5-6,ASSLFVGTSTDTQY
TRBD2,NA,TRBJ2-7,TRBV29-1,SVETSGIHEQY
NA,NA,TRBJ2-1,TRBV29-1,SYFNGSYNEQF
TRBD2,NA,TRBJ2-7,TRBV4-1,ASSETSGGAYEQY
NA,NA,TRBJ2-6,TRBV5-1,ASSSDRPGANVLT
NA,NA,TRBJ2-1,TRBV7-8,ASELYNEQF
NA,few,TRBJ2-1,TRBV7-3,ASSPGPYNEQF